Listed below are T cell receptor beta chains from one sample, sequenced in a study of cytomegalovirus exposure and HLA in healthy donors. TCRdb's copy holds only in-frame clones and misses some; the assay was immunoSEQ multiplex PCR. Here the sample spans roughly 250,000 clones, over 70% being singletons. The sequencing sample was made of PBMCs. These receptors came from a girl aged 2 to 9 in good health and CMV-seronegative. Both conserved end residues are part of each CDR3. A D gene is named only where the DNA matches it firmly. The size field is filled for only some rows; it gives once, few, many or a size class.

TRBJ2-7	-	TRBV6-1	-	TGTGCCAGCAGTGAAGTCCTCTACGAGCAGTACTTC	CASSEVLYEQYF
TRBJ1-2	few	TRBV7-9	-	TGTGCCAGCAGCCTCAGACAGTTCTATGGCTACACCTTC	CASSLRQFYGYTF
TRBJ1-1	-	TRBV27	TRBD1	TGTGCCAGCAGGCCAACAGGGGTCCTGGTTGAAGCTTTCTTT	CASRPTGVLVEAFF
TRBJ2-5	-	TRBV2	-	TGTGCCAGCAGCGTGACTAGAACAGAGACCCAGTACTTC	CASSVTRTETQYF
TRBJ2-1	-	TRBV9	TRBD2	TGTGCCAGCAGCCCTAGCGGGGGGCCTTCGGGCGAGCAGTTCTTC	CASSPSGGPSGEQFF
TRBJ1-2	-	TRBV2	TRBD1	TGTGCCAGCAGCAACAGGGGGCCAGGCTACACCTTC	CASSNRGPGYTF
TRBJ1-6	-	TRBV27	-	TGTGCCAGCAGTCCGATAGGACAGAGCTCCTATAATTCACCCCTCCACTTT	CASSPIGQSSYNSPLHF
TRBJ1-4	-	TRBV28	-	TGTGCCAGCAGTTTTGCGGGGCTCAAGGAAAAACTGTTTTTT	CASSFAGLKEKLFF
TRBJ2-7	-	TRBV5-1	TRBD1	TGCGCCAGCAGCTTGGACGGGACAGGATTCTACGAGCAGTACTTC	CASSLDGTGFYEQYF
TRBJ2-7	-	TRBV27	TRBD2	TGTGCCAGCAGCCCCTGGTGGGAGGGCCTATACGAGCAGTACTTC	CASSPWWEGLYEQYF
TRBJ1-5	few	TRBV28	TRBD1	TGTGCCACTAGGACAGGGGGACGTCAGCCCCAGCATTTT	CATRTGGRQPQHF
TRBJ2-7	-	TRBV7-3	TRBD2	TGTGCCAGCAGAGATAGCGGGGGGGCCTACGAGCAGTACTTC	CASRDSGGAYEQYF
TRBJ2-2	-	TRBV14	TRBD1	TGTGCCAGCAGCCAACGGACAGGTTGGCCCGGGGAGCTGTTTTTT	CASSQRTGWPGELFF
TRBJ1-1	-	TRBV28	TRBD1	TGTGCCAGCAGTTTAACATCGATGAGGGGGCTGAACACTGAAGCTTTCTTT	CASSLTSMRGLNTEAFF
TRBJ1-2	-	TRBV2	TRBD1	TGTGCCAGCAGGAGCGTTACAAGGGACAGGGGGCTGGGCTATGGCTACACCTTC	CASRSVTRDRGLGYGYTF
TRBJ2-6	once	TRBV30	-	TGTGCCTGGACTGGAGTTTATGGGGCCAACGTCCTGACTTTC	CAWTGVYGANVLTF
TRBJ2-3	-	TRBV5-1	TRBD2	TGCGCCAGCAGCTCCGAGCGGGGGAGCACAGATACGCAGTATTTT	CASSSERGSTDTQYF
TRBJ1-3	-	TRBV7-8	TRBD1	TGTGCCAGCAGCCCAATACTACAGGGGAGTCGTGGAAACACCATATATTTT	CASSPILQGSRGNTIYF
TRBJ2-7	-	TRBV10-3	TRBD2	TGTGCCATCAGTGAGGGCGGGGGGGCCACGAACGAGCAGTACTTC	CAISEGGGATNEQYF
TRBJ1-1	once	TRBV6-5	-	TGTGCCAGCAGTCCTGAGATTAACACTGAAGCTTTCTTT	CASSPEINTEAFF
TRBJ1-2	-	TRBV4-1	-	TGCGCCAGCAGCCAAATAGCGGGCCCAAGTGGCTACACCTTC	CASSQIAGPSGYTF
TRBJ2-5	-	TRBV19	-	TGTGCCAGTAGTGCGTACCAAGAGACCCAGTACTTC	CASSAYQETQYF
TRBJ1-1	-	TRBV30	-	TGTGCCTGGAGTGGCCTCGGGTATTGGACTGAAGCTTTCTTT	CAWSGLGYWTEAFF
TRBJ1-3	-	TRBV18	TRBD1	TGTGCCAGCTCTCCGACCGGGACAGCGGGAAACACCATATATTTT	CASSPTGTAGNTIYF
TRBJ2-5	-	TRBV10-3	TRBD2	TGTGCCATCAGTGATGGCCGCGGGGGAGAGACCCAGTACTTC	CAISDGRGGETQYF
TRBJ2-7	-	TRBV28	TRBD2	TGTGCCAGCAGTTACCCTAGCGGGTCTACCTACGAGCAGTACTTC	CASSYPSGSTYEQYF
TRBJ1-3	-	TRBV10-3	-	TGTGCCATCAGTCCGGGTACAGGAAACACCATATATTTT	CAISPGTGNTIYF
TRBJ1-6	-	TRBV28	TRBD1	TGTGCCAGCAGTTTACCTCGGACAGGGTATAATTCACCCCTCCACTTT	CASSLPRTGYNSPLHF
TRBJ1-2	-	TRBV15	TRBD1	TGTGCCACCAGCAGAGAGGACAGGGCTGGGTATGGCTACACCTTC	CATSREDRAGYGYTF
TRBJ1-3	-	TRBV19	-	TGTGCCAGTAGTTACGCCAGGGTGAGAGGAAACACCATATATTTT	CASSYARVRGNTIYF
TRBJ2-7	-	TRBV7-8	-	TGTGCCAGCAGCTTAGTTGAGGCTTACGAGCAGTACTTC	CASSLVEAYEQYF
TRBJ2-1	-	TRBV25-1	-	TGTGCCAGCAGTTCCAGGGCATCCTACAATGAGCAGTTCTTC	CASSSRASYNEQFF
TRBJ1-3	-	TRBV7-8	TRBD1	TGTGCCAGCAGCCGAGGGACAGGGCTTGGAAACACCATATATTTT	CASSRGTGLGNTIYF
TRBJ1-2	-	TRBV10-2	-	TGCGCCAGCAGTGACGGAGGGCGGGGGTTCTATGGCTACACCTTC	CASSDGGRGFYGYTF
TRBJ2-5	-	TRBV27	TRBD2	TGTGCCAGCAGTTTTCTAGCGGGAGAGGAGACCCAGTACTTC	CASSFLAGEETQYF
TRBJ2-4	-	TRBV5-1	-	TGCGCCAGCAGCTTTGGGGTGGGAGAAGACAAAAACATTCAGTACTTC	CASSFGVGEDKNIQYF